Below are 20 T cell receptor beta chains sequenced from a single sample in a study of blood T cells in healthy people across ages. The use of a sample-barcoded 5' primer and a J-beta primer mix characterized a second PCR of about 7 to 12 cycles. TCRdb recomputed calls from the 5' RACE reads with MiXCR, one row per CDR3 protein. There are around 1.5 million distinct CDR3 sequences in the sample; almost 35% occur only once, and about 11% lies in the top ten. Sequenced sample: blood. Receptor source: a woman aged 25-40 years in good health.

The chain recombines TRBV6-6 with TRBJ1-1; the D is unclear. Germline CDR1 and CDR2: MNHNY and SVGAGI (reference sequence). V was pared by 6 bases and J by 11 bases, with 22 bases between. The CDR3 totals 14 residues. The CDR3 sequence is CASSPSGQDKKAFF. DNA of the CDR3: TGTGCCAGCAGCCCCTCTGGGCAAGACAAAAAGGCTTTCTTT.

Only a few counts were recorded for this clonotype. The chain recombines TRBV2 with TRBJ1-4; 12 bases are a match to TRBD1. Trimming took 6 bases from V and 4 from J; bases not matched to a gene: 12. CDR3 length: 18 amino acids. Per the germline V gene, CDR1 is SNHLY and CDR2 is FYNNEI. The CDR3 sequence: CASSPVPGQGAYNEKLFF. The CDR3, as DNA: TGTGCCAGCAGCCCAGTCCCGGGACAGGGGGCCTATAATGAAAAACTGTTTTTT.

This clonotype was seen a single time. V and J are TRBV19 and TRBJ2-2; unclear D gene. The V and J ends lost 6 bases and 1 base respectively, with 9 bases between them. CDR1 and CDR2 from the germline V gene are LNHDA and SQIVND (reference sequence). This CDR3 comprises 14 residues. The DNA of the CDR3 is TGTGCCAGTAGCGAAACAGTGAACACCGGGGAGCTGTTTTTT. As protein: CASSETVNTGELFF.

To note about this clonotype: A much bigger clone sits one base away, suggesting this may be a read error. V is TRBV29-1 and J is TRBJ2-1; D gene uncertain. This CDR3 comprises 14 residues. Per germline, CDR1 SQVTM and CDR2 ANQGSEA. V shed 1 base and J shed 3 bases, with 10 bases lying between them. The CDR3 DNA is TGCAGCGTTGAAGTCCGCGACAACTACAATGAGCAGTTCTTC. It yields the protein CSVEVRDNYNEQFF.

This chain links TRBV6-1 with TRBJ1-5, with D tentatively TRBD1 (5 bases). This CDR3 comprises 15 residues. V lost 2 bases and J 4 bases, leaving 12 bases between the germline ends. Germline CDR1 is MNHNS and CDR2 is SASEGT. The DNA of the CDR3 is TGTGCCAGCAGTGAAATCACAGGTGGGAATCAGCCCCAGCATTTT. Translated: CASSEITGGNQPQHF.

This sequence joins TRBV3-1 and TRBJ2-1; no definite D call. The germline gives CDR1 LGHDT, CDR2 YNNKEL (reference sequence). The germline V and J ends were trimmed by 0 bases and 7 bases, with 19 bases remaining between them. The CDR3 runs to 17 residues. Here the CDR3 reads CASSQELAPPWGNEQFF. In DNA form, the CDR3 reads TGTGCCAGCAGCCAAGAACTGGCTCCCCCGTGGGGAAATGAGCAGTTCTTC.

In this sample, this clonotype turned up a few times. V is TRBV5-5 and J is TRBJ1-5; D unresolved. Germline CDR1 is SGHKS and CDR2 is YYEKEE (reference sequence). This CDR3 is built from 15 residues. V was clipped by 4 bases and J by 0 bases, with 11 bases between them. The CDR3: CASSPSGGSNQPQHF. The CDR3 nucleotides are TGTGCCAGCAGCCCCTCGGGCGGTAGCAATCAGCCCCAGCATTTT.

This clonotype was counted between two and nine times. The chain couples TRBV6-4 to TRBJ2-5, with 10 bases fitting TRBD2. This CDR3 region has 13 residues. The J segment lost 5 bases and the V segment lost 8 bases, leaving 5 bases of the junction unmatched. Germline V gives CDR1 MRHNA, CDR2 SNTAGT. CDR3 amino acids: CASAVAGGETQYF. The CDR3 DNA reads TGTGCCAGCGCGGTAGCGGGAGGTGAGACCCAGTACTTC.

The chain has TRBV20-1 and TRBJ1-5; 9 bases are a match to TRBD1. The CDR3 is made up of 16 amino acids. The V gene end was trimmed by 5 bases and the J gene end by 1 base; junction bases not matched to a gene: 9. Germline V lookup: CDR1 DFQATT, CDR2 SNEGSKA (reference sequence). The CDR3 loop is CSALDRGIGSNQPQHF. DNA of the CDR3: TGCAGTGCTTTGGACAGGGGAATAGGGAGCAATCAGCCCCAGCATTTT.

Only a few counts were recorded for this clonotype. V is TRBV12-3 or TRBV12-4 and J is TRBJ2-7, with 8 bases lining up with TRBD2. V lost 11 bases, J lost 4 bases, and 13 bases stayed unmatched. The CDR3 runs to 14 residues. The chain's CDR3 is CAVTSTQRGYEQYF. The CDR3, as DNA: TGTGCCGTCACCTCAACTCAGCGGGGGTACGAGCAGTACTTC.

V usage is TRBV24-1 and J usage is TRBJ2-1; TRBD2 agrees at 8 bases. CDR3 length: 16 amino acids. Germline CDR1 is KGHDR and CDR2 is SFDVKD. V shed 3 bases and J 4 bases; nucleotides not matched to a gene: 7. This CDR3 is CATSDTGLAPYNEQFF. CDR3 bases: TGTGCCACCAGTGATACCGGACTAGCCCCATACAATGAGCAGTTCTTC.

The gene calls are TRBV28 and TRBJ2-7; 12 nucleotides line up with TRBD1. The CDR3 covers 14 residues. The J segment lost 12 bases and the V segment lost 1 base, leaving 7 bases of the junction unmatched. In germline, CDR1 is MDHEN, CDR2 SYDVKM. Written as DNA, the CDR3 is TGTGCCAGCAGTTTATCGGGACAGGGGGCTGGGGTGTACTTC. This codes for CASSLSGQGAGVYF.

This clonotype was observed a few times. This chain joins TRBV7-3 and TRBJ1-1, with D hard to call. The germline CDR1 and CDR2 sequences are SGHTA and FQGTGA. Trimming pared 2 bases from V and 1 base from J, leaving 5 bases between. This CDR3 region has 13 residues. CDR3 residues: CASSLQANTEAFF. In nucleotides, the CDR3 is TGTGCCAGCAGCTTACAAGCGAACACTGAAGCTTTCTTT. The whole variable domain, remainder taken from reference TRBV7-3 and TRBJ1-1, is GAGVSQTPSNKVTEKGKYVELRCDPISGHTALYWYRQSLGQGPEFLIYFQGTGAADDSGLPNDRFFAVRPEGSVSTLKIQRTERGDSAVYLCASSLQANTEAFFGQGTRLTVV.

In this sample, this clonotype turned up many times. The gene calls are TRBV20-1 and TRBJ2-7, with TRBD2 as a possible D gene (6 bases). CDR1 and CDR2 from the germline V gene are DFQATT and SNEGSKA (reference sequence). Trimming cost V 1 base and J 7 bases, with 20 bases left between them. This CDR3 contains 15 residues. CDR3 amino acids: CSARGRTTGKREQYF. The DNA of the CDR3 is TGCAGTGCTAGAGGAAGGACTACCGGCAAGCGGGAGCAGTACTTC.

The chain is built from TRBV6-5 and TRBJ2-7; TRBD2 matches at 12 bases. CDR3 length equals 16 residues. Trimming took 0 bases from V and 5 from J; bases not matched to a gene: 5. Germline V gene sequence: CDR1 MNHEY, CDR2 SVGAGI. CDR3 coding DNA: TGTGCCAGCAGTTACTCGACTAGCGGGAGTTTCGACGAGCAGTACTTC. Amino acid sequence: CASSYSTSGSFDEQYF.

This clonotype has just one count. The chain couples TRBV6-2 or TRBV6-3 to TRBJ2-1; 12 bases line up with TRBD2. The CDR3 runs to 16 residues. V lost 6 bases and J lost 2; bases outside the gene matches: 5. The germline gives CDR1 MNHEY, CDR2 SVGEGT. CDR3 in DNA: TGTGCCAGCAGACCTGGACTAGCGGGACCCTACAATGAGCAGTTCTTC. It is translated as CASRPGLAGPYNEQFF.

This clonotype showed up many times. DNA for the CDR3: TGCAGCGCAACCCGCGGGACAGGGACCTACGAGCAGTACTTC. Protein product: CSATRGTGTYEQYF. The chain recombines TRBV29-1 with TRBJ2-7; 9 bases agree with TRBD1. Trimming at V came to 7 bases and at J to 2 bases, leaving 9 bases not matched to a gene. This CDR3 spans 14 amino acids. Per germline, CDR1 SQVTM and CDR2 ANQGSEA.

This clonotype occurred a few times. The chain has TRBV11-1 and TRBJ2-5, with D hard to call. V gave up 5 bases and J gave up 2 bases, with 15 bases separating them. Germline V lookup: CDR1 SGHAT, CDR2 FQDESV (reference sequence). The CDR3 runs 15 residues. CDR3 in DNA: TGTGCCAGCAGCCATGACGCACTCGTTCAAGAGACCCAGTACTTC. Translated, it gives CASSHDALVQETQYF.

The rearrangement uses TRBV12-3 or TRBV12-4 and TRBJ1-2, with 8 bases fitting TRBD1. CDR3 length: 13 residues. The trim removed 5 bases at V and 6 bases at J, leaving 5 bases unmatched. This chain's CDR3 is CASSRTGYHGYTF. In nucleotides, the CDR3 is TGTGCCAGCAGTCGGACAGGGTATCATGGCTACACCTTC.

The rearrangement links TRBV20-1 to TRBJ2-1, with D possibly TRBD2 on 5 matching bases. V lost 0 bases and J lost 5, with 17 bases in between. From germline, CDR1 is DFQATT and CDR2 SNEGSKA (reference sequence). The CDR3 runs 16 residues. CDR3 sequence reads: CSARDRGRFVHNEQFF. For the CDR3, the DNA is TGCAGTGCTAGAGATAGAGGGCGTTTTGTCCACAATGAGCAGTTCTTC.